This T cell receptor (beta chain) was sequenced during a study of cytotoxic CD8 clonotypes in ibrutinib-treated CLL. Background on the study: Researchers reported under twelve relapsed/refractory and 15 treatment-naive patients, roughly 18 of them IGHV unmutated. Study-level points and caveats: Timing of sampling differed between sustained-remission and progressing patients. On treatment, the uncommon public clonotypes contracted or remained stable.

On this clone: Its antigen is unknown.

V was trimmed by 2 bases and J by 3 bases, leaving 7 bases between them. This CDR3 has 13 amino acids. Germline V lookup: CDR1 MNHEY, CDR2 SVGAGI. Deep sequencing aimed at 1 in 200,000 to 1 in 1 million T cells' resolution. Only in-frame clones appear in the TCRdb table, and some are missing; sequencing was by immunoSEQ multiplex PCR. Of approximately 67,000 clones in the sample, 80% are singletons; the top ten hold 7.5% to 9.5%. J is TRBJ1-1 and V is TRBV6-5; D is ambiguous. This receptor was taken from a human donor with chronic lymphocytic leukemia. The sequenced sample was PBMCs, obtained at disease progression, from a patient treated with ibrutinib. CDR3 protein: CASSYGGYTEAFF. DNA of the CDR3: TGTGCCAGCAGTTACGGTGGGTACACTGAAGCTTTCTTT.